What follows are 30 T cell receptor beta chains derived from one specimen sequenced in a study of blood T cells in healthy people across ages. Combining a sample-barcoded 5' primer with a J-beta primer mix, a second PCR ran for about 6 to 12 cycles. TCRdb analysed the 5' RACE reads with MiXCR anew, one entry per CDR3 protein. The sample contains 1.5 million to 2 million distinct CDR3 sequences, roughly 49% of which appear only once. The sample was blood. The receptors here all came from a woman between 40 and 50 years old in good health.

This clonotype was observed a few times. The rearrangement uses TRBV7-9 and TRBJ2-7; D is unresolved. Trimming left V 3 bases short and J 2 bases short, with 11 bases between. CDR3 length: 14 residues. The germline CDR1 and CDR2 sequences are SEHNR and FQNEAQ (reference sequence). The CDR3 region is CASSFFDAPYEQYF. The CDR3 bases are TGTGCCAGCAGCTTCTTCGACGCGCCCTACGAGCAGTACTTC.

V usage is TRBV5-4 and J usage is TRBJ2-3; 8 positions match TRBD1. With 4 bases clipped from V and 4 bases from J, the junction kept 5 bases outside the gene matches. The CDR3 is 14 residues long. The V gene's germline CDR1 is SGHNT and CDR2 YYREEE (reference sequence). CDR3: CASSTGQAADTQYF. The CDR3 bases are TGTGCCAGCAGCACGGGACAGGCGGCAGATACGCAGTATTTT.

This chain joins TRBV12-3 or TRBV12-4 and TRBJ1-2; tentative D call: TRBD1 (5 bases). This CDR3 has 15 residues. Trimming pared 3 bases from V and 8 bases from J, leaving 19 bases between. The CDR3 sequence: CASSFLQGMIGGYTF. The CDR3 DNA follows: TGTGCCAGCAGTTTTCTGCAGGGTATGATAGGAGGCTACACCTTC.

The sample holds one count of this clonotype. This rearrangement joins TRBV4-2 to TRBJ2-1, with 14 bases that match TRBD2. The V and J ends lost 2 bases and 8 bases, in that order; junction bases with no gene match: 8. Germline V lookup: CDR1 LGHNA, CDR2 YNFKEQ. This CDR3 region has 17 residues. CDR3 sequence reads: CASSQKTSGGAWDEQFF. The DNA of the CDR3 is TGTGCCAGCAGCCAAAAGACTAGCGGGGGGGCTTGGGATGAGCAGTTCTTC.

This clonotype appeared once. V is TRBV6-2 or TRBV6-3 and J is TRBJ2-1; D unclear. Trimming stripped 1 base from V and 9 bases from J, with 16 bases between. In germline, CDR1 is MNHEY, CDR2 SVGEGT. This CDR3 is 15 amino acids long. The CDR3 spells CASSYWRTPNSEQFF. CDR3 DNA sequence: TGTGCCAGCAGTTACTGGCGGACCCCCAACAGTGAGCAGTTCTTC.

This clonotype appeared a few times. The V gene is TRBV20-1, the J gene TRBJ2-5; TRBD2 agrees at 8 bases. This CDR3 comprises 14 residues. CDR1 is DFQATT and CDR2 is SNEGSKA in the germline V gene (reference sequence). With 8 bases clipped from V and 2 bases from J, the junction kept 10 bases outside the gene matches. The CDR3 coding sequence is TGCAGTTTTGAGCGAGCTAGCGGGCAAGAGACCCAGTACTTC. It is translated as CSFERASGQETQYF.

This rearrangement joins TRBV14 to TRBJ2-7; D uncertain. The CDR3 loop spans 14 amino acids. Germline V gene data show CDR1 as SGHDN and CDR2 as FVKESK. With 1 base removed from V and 0 bases from J, the gap between germline ends came to 7 bases. The CDR3 loop reads CASSQGAHSYEQYF. The DNA for the CDR3 is TGTGCCAGCAGCCAAGGCGCCCACTCCTACGAGCAGTACTTC.

This rearrangement joins TRBV6-2 or TRBV6-3 to TRBJ1-2; no firm D call. V was shortened by 3 bases and J by 2 bases, with 4 bases between the two germline ends. Germline V lookup: CDR1 MNHEY, CDR2 SVGEGT. The CDR3 is made up of 12 amino acids. The chain's CDR3 is CASSYQNYGYTF. CDR3 DNA: TGTGCCAGCAGTTATCAGAACTATGGCTACACCTTC.

The chain is built from TRBV4-3 and TRBJ2-7; D uncertain. The CDR3 length is 14 residues. The V and J ends lost 4 bases and 7 bases respectively, with 17 bases between them. Germline CDR1 reads LGHNA; CDR2 reads YSLEER. Written as DNA, the CDR3 is TGCGCCAGCAGCCCCCAGGCCGCCAGGAATGAGCAGTACTTC. This encodes CASSPQAARNEQYF.

The chain recombines TRBV10-3 with TRBJ1-5; 8 bases are shared with TRBD1. This CDR3 comprises 14 residues. Germline CDR1 ENHRY, CDR2 SYGVKD. V was pared by 6 bases and J by 7 bases, with 8 bases of the junction left unmatched. The CDR3 sequence is CAIRPTGEGQPQHF. The CDR3 DNA follows: TGTGCCATCAGACCGACAGGGGAGGGACAGCCCCAGCATTTT.

In the case of this clonotype: A read error may produce the germline difference seen at one junction end. CDR3 coding DNA: TGTGCCAGCAGCTTAGGTTTCGTAGCGGGGGAATACAATGTGCAGTTCTTC. This sequence encodes CASSLGFVAGEYNVQFF. The chain carries TRBV11-2 and TRBJ2-1; 9 nucleotides line up with TRBD2. The CDR3 is 17 residues long. CDR1 SGHAT and CDR2 FQNNGV come from the germline V gene. The variable domain in full, with the rest retrieved from reference TRBV11-2 and TRBJ2-1, is EAGVAQSPRYKIIEKRQSVAFWCNPISGHATLYWYQQILGQGPKLLIQFQNNGVVDDSQLPKDRFSAERLKGVDSTLKIQPAKLEDSAVYLCASSLGFVAGEYNVQFFGPGTRLTVL.

The genes are TRBV5-1 and TRBJ2-3; no clear D gene. The CDR3 is 15 amino acids. Trimming stripped 2 bases from V and 5 bases from J, with 15 bases between. Germline V gene data show CDR1 as SGHRS and CDR2 as YFSETQ. The DNA for the CDR3 is TGCGCCAGCAGCTTCTCGGGCCAGACGAAAGATACGCAGTATTTT. It is translated as CASSFSGQTKDTQYF.

The chain recombines TRBV20-1 with TRBJ2-3, with 9 bases aligning to TRBD1. The CDR3 extends over 16 amino acids. The germline CDR1 and CDR2 sequences are DFQATT and SNEGSKA (reference sequence). V shed 6 bases and J 0 bases; nucleotides not matched to a gene: 10. The CDR3 nucleotides are TGCAGTGCGCAAACACAGGGGGCAAGGAGCACAGATACGCAGTATTTT. This gives the protein CSAQTQGARSTDTQYF.

DNA for the CDR3: TGTGCCAGCAGTGCCGGACTAGTAAAGGAGACCCAGTACTTC. It codes for CASSAGLVKETQYF. The V and J genes are TRBV25-1 and TRBJ2-5, with 7 bases lining up with TRBD2. Germline loops: CDR1 MGHDK, CDR2 SYGVNS. The ends lost 4 bases at V and 5 bases at J; junction bases unmatched: 7. The CDR3 contains 14 residues.

This clonotype appeared a few times. The chain recombines TRBV20-1 with TRBJ2-5; 11 positions agree with TRBD1. V was pared by 5 bases and J by 5 bases, with 7 bases of the junction left unmatched. Germline CDR1 DFQATT, CDR2 SNEGSKA (reference sequence). The CDR3 contains 14 residues. The CDR3 spells CSAARTGGSETQYF. The CDR3 DNA follows: TGCAGTGCTGCGCGGACAGGGGGCTCGGAGACCCAGTACTTC.

This clonotype was detected a few times. The chain recombines TRBV28 with TRBJ2-1, with D uncertain. The CDR3 is 16 amino acids. Germline V gene data show CDR1 as MDHEN and CDR2 as SYDVKM. V lost 3 bases and J lost 4, with 16 bases in between. The CDR3 here is CASSFYSAAIYNEQFF. The CDR3 DNA reads TGTGCCAGCAGTTTTTATTCTGCGGCTATATACAATGAGCAGTTCTTC.

The chain uses TRBV7-3 and TRBJ2-1; TRBD1 matches 9 bases. Trimming took 5 bases from V and 4 from J; bases not matched to a gene: 9. Germline V gives CDR1 SGHTA, CDR2 FQGTGA. This CDR3 is built from 16 residues. CDR3 DNA: TGTGCCAGCAGCCTAAAGGCGGGACAGGGTTACAATGAGCAGTTCTTC. Protein sequence: CASSLKAGQGYNEQFF. The variable domain in full, completed from reference TRBV7-3 and TRBJ2-1, reads GAGVSQTPSNKVTEKGKYVELRCDPISGHTALYWYRQSLGQGPEFLIYFQGTGAADDSGLPNDRFFAVRPEGSVSTLKIQRTERGDSAVYLCASSLKAGQGYNEQFFGPGTRLTVL.

This chain joins TRBV6-2 or TRBV6-3 and TRBJ1-6; D gene uncertain. Germline-derived CDR1 and CDR2 are MNHEY and SVGEGT. The CDR3 spans 13 residues. V dropped 5 bases and J dropped 14 bases, with 16 bases sitting between them. CDR3 protein: CASSRTETGTLHF. The CDR3 region has the DNA TGTGCCAGCAGTCGGACGGAAACTGGAACCCTCCACTTT.

The chain joins TRBV20-1 to TRBJ2-5; weak D call: TRBD2 (6 bases). The CDR3 extends over 16 amino acids. Trimming took off 6 bases at V and 1 base at J, with 21 bases between the two ends. CDR1 and CDR2 (germline): DFQATT, SNEGSKA (reference sequence). CDR3 in amino acids: CSAENVYGGIQETQYF. The CDR3 nucleotides are TGCAGTGCGGAGAACGTTTACGGGGGAATCCAAGAGACCCAGTACTTC.

J is TRBJ2-6 and V is TRBV6-6; D not certain. CDR1 is MNHNY and CDR2 is SVGAGI in the germline V gene (reference sequence). This CDR3 spans 16 amino acids. Trimming cost V 5 bases and J 0 bases, with 11 bases left between them. CDR3 residues: CASSTSRSSGANVLTF. The CDR3 DNA follows: TGTGCCAGCAGTACCAGCAGGAGCTCTGGGGCCAACGTCCTGACTTTC.

The gene calls are TRBV5-6 and TRBJ2-7; 7 bases line up with TRBD1. In germline, CDR1 is SGHDT, CDR2 YYEEEE. This CDR3 is built from 14 residues. V shed 5 bases, J shed 0 bases, and the junction held 5 bases outside the gene matches. CDR3 residues: CASRDGQVSYEQYF. The CDR3 DNA reads TGTGCCAGCAGGGATGGACAGGTCTCCTACGAGCAGTACTTC.

This chain uses TRBV4-1 with TRBJ2-1, with TRBD2 as a possible D gene (6 bases). This CDR3 has 18 residues. Trimming shortened V by 4 bases and J by 1 base, and 20 bases separated the two germline ends. The germline V gene encodes CDR1 MGHRA and CDR2 YSYEKL. CDR3 region: CASSPYLKTSGSYNEQFF. In DNA form, the CDR3 reads TGCGCCAGCAGCCCCTACCTCAAGACTAGTGGTTCCTACAATGAGCAGTTCTTC.

The sample holds one count of this clonotype. This chain joins TRBV4-2 and TRBJ2-4; D is ambiguous. The end of the DNA is better explained by TRBJ2-5, so the J call may be wrong. Looked up from germline, CDR1 is LGHNA and CDR2 is YNFKEQ. The length of the CDR3 is 13 residues. CDR3 in amino acids: CASSQANKETQYF. The CDR3 DNA follows: TGTGCCAGCAGCCAAGCCAACAAAGAGACCCAGTACTTC.

This clonotype was found a few times. Compared with germline, one end of the junction differs, possibly owing to a read error. The CDR3 DNA reads as TGTGCCAGCAGAGAAGCTCCCGAGCAGTACTTC. It translates to CASREAPEQYF. The chain is built from TRBV6-1 and TRBJ2-7; no firm D call. Germline-derived CDR1 and CDR2 are MNHNS and SASEGT. The CDR3 extends over 11 amino acids.

The chain employs TRBV7-2 and TRBJ1-4; 9 bases agree with TRBD1. The CDR3 extends over 14 amino acids. Unmatched junction bases numbered 5, after V lost 7 bases and J lost 5 bases. The germline CDR1 and CDR2 sequences are SGHTA and FQGNSA. CDR3 protein: CASTLGQGNEKLFF. Written as DNA, the CDR3 is TGTGCCAGCACACTGGGACAGGGAAATGAAAAACTGTTTTTT.

This chain uses TRBV9 with TRBJ2-3; D is undetermined. CDR1 and CDR2 from the germline V gene are SGDLS and YYNGEE. The CDR3 is 15 residues long. The V end was cut by 6 bases, the J end by 1 base, with 15 bases between. The CDR3 spells CASTVGAFGTDTQYF. In DNA form, the CDR3 reads TGTGCCAGCACCGTGGGCGCTTTTGGCACAGATACGCAGTATTTT.

This clonotype has only a few counts. The V call is TRBV6-2 or TRBV6-3, the J call TRBJ2-5; 14 nucleotides agree with TRBD2. This CDR3 region has 17 residues. V was pared by 6 bases and J by 6 bases, with 12 bases of the junction left unmatched. Germline assignment: CDR1 MNHEY and CDR2 SVGEGT. The CDR3 sequence: CASSGLAGGPGVKTQYF. The CDR3 DNA reads as TGTGCCAGCAGCGGACTAGCGGGGGGTCCGGGGGTTAAGACCCAGTACTTC.

Concerning this clonotype itself: One end of the junction fails to match germline, which may point to a read error. The chain employs TRBV7-2 and TRBJ2-2, with a weak D call TRBD2 (6 bases). Germline CDR1 is SGHTA and CDR2 is FQGNSA. The CDR3 is made up of 14 amino acids. CDR3 region: CASSFNRGRGELFF. The CDR3 coding sequence is TGTGCCAGCAGCTTTAATCGCGGTCGCGGGGAACTGTTTTTT. The full variable domain, completed using reference TRBV7-2 and TRBJ2-2, is GAGVSQSPSNKVTEKGKDVELRCDPISGHTALYWYRQSLGQGLEFLIYFQGNSAPDKSGLPSDRFSAERTGGSVSTLTIQRTQQEDSAVYLCASSFNRGRGELFFGEGSRLTVL.

The V and J genes are TRBV20-1 and TRBJ2-3; D ambiguous. This CDR3 is built from 11 residues. With 4 bases removed from V and 5 bases from J, the gap between germline ends came to 7 bases. Germline loops: CDR1 DFQATT, CDR2 SNEGSKA (reference sequence). Here the CDR3 DNA reads TGCAGTGCTAATAGAGTAGATACGCAGTATTTT. Amino acids: CSANRVDTQYF.

The genes are TRBV28 and TRBJ1-1; TRBD1 matches 7 bases. CDR1 and CDR2 (germline): MDHEN, SYDVKM. V shed 6 bases, J shed 2 bases, and the junction held 9 bases outside the gene matches. The CDR3 contains 15 residues. The CDR3: CASSNPGTANTEAFF. The CDR3 nucleotides read TGTGCCAGCAGCAACCCCGGGACAGCCAACACTGAAGCTTTCTTT.